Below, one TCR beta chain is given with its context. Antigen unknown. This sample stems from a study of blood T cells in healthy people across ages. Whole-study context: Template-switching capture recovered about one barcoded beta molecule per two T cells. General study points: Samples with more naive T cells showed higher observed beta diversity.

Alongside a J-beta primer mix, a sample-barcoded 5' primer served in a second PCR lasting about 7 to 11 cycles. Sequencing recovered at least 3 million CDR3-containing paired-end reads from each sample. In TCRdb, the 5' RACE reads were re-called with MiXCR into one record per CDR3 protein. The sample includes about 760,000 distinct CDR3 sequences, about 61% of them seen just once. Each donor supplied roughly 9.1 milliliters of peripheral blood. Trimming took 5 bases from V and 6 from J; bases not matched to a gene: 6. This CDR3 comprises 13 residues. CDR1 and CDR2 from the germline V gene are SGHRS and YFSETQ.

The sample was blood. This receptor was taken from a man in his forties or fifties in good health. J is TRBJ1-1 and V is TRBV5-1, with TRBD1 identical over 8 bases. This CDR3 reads CASSPGGEAEAFF. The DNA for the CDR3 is TGCGCCAGCAGTCCAGGGGGCGAGGCTGAAGCTTTCTTT.